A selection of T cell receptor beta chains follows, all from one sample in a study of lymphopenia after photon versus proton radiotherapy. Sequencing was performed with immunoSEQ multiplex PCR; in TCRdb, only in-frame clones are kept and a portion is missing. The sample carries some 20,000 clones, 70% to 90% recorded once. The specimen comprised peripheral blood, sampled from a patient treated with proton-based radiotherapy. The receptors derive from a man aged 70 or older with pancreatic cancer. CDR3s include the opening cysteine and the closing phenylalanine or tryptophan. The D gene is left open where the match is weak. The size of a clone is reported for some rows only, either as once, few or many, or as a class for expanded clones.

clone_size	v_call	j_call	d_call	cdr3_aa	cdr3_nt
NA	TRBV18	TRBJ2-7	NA	CASSPLQGSSYEQYF	TGTGCCAGCTCACCACTACAGGGTAGCTCCTACGAGCAGTACTTC
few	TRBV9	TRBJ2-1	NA	CASSATGTDYNEQFF	TGTGCCAGCAGCGCGACCGGGACCGACTACAATGAGCAGTTCTTC
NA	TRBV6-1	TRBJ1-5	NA	CASSGDRSNQPQHF	TGTGCCAGCAGTGGGGATAGGAGCAATCAGCCCCAGCATTTT
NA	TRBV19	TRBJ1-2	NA	CASSKTGTPNYGYTF	TGTGCCAGTAGTAAAACAGGGACCCCTAACTATGGCTACACCTTC
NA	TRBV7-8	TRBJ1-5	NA	CASSQPRGGRQPQHF	TGTGCCAGCAGCCAACCCCGGGGGGGCAGGCAGCCCCAGCATTTT
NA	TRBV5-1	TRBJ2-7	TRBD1	CASRAGTGLAEQYF	TGCGCCAGCAGGGCCGGGACAGGGCTAGCCGAGCAGTACTTC
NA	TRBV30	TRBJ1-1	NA	CAWSVLWGEAFF	TGTGCCTGGAGTGTACTGTGGGGTGAAGCTTTCTTT
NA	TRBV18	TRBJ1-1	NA	CASSPFVSDKNTEAFF	TGTGCCAGCTCACCATTTGTCTCGGACAAGAACACTGAAGCTTTCTTT
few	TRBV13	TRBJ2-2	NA	CASRVANTGELFF	TGTGCCAGCAGGGTAGCGAACACCGGGGAGCTGTTTTTT
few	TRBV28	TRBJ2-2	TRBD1	CASSLQGARTGELFF	TGTGCCAGCAGTTTACAGGGGGCGCGAACCGGGGAGCTGTTTTTT
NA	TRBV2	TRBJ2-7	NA	CASSRGTLYGQYF	TGTGCCAGCAGTCGGGGGACCCTCTACGGGCAGTACTTC
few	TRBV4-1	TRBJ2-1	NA	CASSRVGRTGNEQFF	TGCGCCAGCAGCCGCGTGGGACGCACTGGGAATGAGCAGTTCTTC
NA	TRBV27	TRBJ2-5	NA	CASRNTVQETQYF	TGTGCCAGCAGGAACACGGTTCAAGAGACCCAGTACTTC
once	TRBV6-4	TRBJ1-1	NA	CASSDSSKGHTEAFF	TGTGCCAGCAGTGACTCATCGAAGGGGCACACTGAAGCTTTCTTT
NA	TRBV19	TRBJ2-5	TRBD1	CASSLGQGAYETQYF	TGTGCCAGTAGCCTCGGACAGGGGGCTTATGAGACCCAGTACTTC
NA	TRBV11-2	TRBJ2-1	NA	CASSLMTTDNEQFF	TGTGCCAGCAGCTTAATGACCACCGACAATGAGCAGTTCTTC
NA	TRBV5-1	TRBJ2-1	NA	CASSSRGDRANEQFF	TGCGCCAGCAGCTCGCGGGGGGACAGGGCTAATGAGCAGTTCTTC
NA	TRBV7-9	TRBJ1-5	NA	CASSLGNQPQHF	TGTGCCAGCAGCTTAGGGAATCAGCCCCAGCATTTT
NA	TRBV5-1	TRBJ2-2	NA	CASSLRTGTGELFF	TGCGCCAGCAGCCTAAGGACTGGGACCGGGGAGCTGTTTTTT
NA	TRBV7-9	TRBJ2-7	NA	CASSLGSDSYEQYF	TGTGCCAGCAGCTTAGGTAGCGACTCCTACGAGCAGTACTTC
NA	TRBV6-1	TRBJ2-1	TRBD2	CASSDTGTIYNEQFF	TGTGCCAGCAGTGATACCGGGACTATCTACAATGAGCAGTTCTTC
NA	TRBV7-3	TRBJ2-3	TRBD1	CASSSPPGTGGYGTDTQYF	TGTGCCAGCAGCTCCCCCCCCGGCACAGGGGGTTATGGCACAGATACGCAGTATTTT
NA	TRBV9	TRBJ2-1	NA	CASSPWVEYNEQFF	TGTGCCAGCAGCCCGTGGGTAGAATACAATGAGCAGTTCTTC
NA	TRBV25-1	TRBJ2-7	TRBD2	CASSDKASGSNEQYF	TGTGCCAGCAGTGATAAGGCTAGCGGGAGTAACGAGCAGTACTTC
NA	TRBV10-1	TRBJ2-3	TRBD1	CASSRDRDNTDTQYF	TGCGCCAGCAGTCGGGACAGGGACAACACAGATACGCAGTATTTT
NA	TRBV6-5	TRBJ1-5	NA	CASSYAPGVQPQHF	TGTGCCAGCAGTTACGCGCCGGGAGTTCAGCCCCAGCATTTT
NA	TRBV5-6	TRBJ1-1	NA	CASSPYRFYTEAFF	TGTGCCAGCAGCCCGTACAGGTTTTACACTGAAGCTTTCTTT
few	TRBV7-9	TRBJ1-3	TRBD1	CASSATGGFSGNTIYF	TGTGCCAGCAGCGCCACAGGGGGTTTCTCTGGAAACACCATATATTTT
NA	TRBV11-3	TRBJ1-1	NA	CASSLNPAEAFF	TGTGCCAGCAGCTTAAATCCGGCTGAAGCTTTCTTT
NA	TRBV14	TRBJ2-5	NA	CASSQVEETQYF	TGTGCCAGCAGCCAAGTGGAAGAGACCCAGTACTTC
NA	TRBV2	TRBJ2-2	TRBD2	CAHRGGSNLGTGELFF	TGTGCCCACCGGGGGGGGAGTAACTTGGGCACCGGGGAGCTGTTTTTT
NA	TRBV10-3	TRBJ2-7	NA	CAISEAGGLTSYEQYF	TGTGCCATCAGTGAAGCCGGGGGGCTGACTAGCTACGAGCAGTACTTC
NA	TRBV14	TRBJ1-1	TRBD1	CASSQLGRGRLAEAFF	TGTGCCAGCAGCCAGTTGGGCAGGGGGCGATTGGCTGAAGCTTTCTTT
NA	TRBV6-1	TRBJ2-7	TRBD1	CASSEAGTGANSYEQYF	TGTGCCAGCAGTGAAGCAGGGACAGGGGCTAACTCCTACGAGCAGTACTTC
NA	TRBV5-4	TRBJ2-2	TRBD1	CASSAGQGRTGELFF	TGTGCCAGCAGCGCGGGACAGGGACGGACCGGGGAGCTGTTTTTT
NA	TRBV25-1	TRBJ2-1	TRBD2	CASSGTSGYNEQFF	TGTGCCAGCAGTGGGACTAGCGGTTACAATGAGCAGTTCTTC
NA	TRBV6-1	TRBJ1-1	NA	CASSSYGDTEAFF	TGTGCCAGCAGTTCATACGGGGACACTGAAGCTTTCTTT
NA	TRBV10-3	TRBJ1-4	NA	CAISEFGEAELFF	TGTGCCATCAGTGAGTTCGGGGAGGCTGAGCTGTTTTTT
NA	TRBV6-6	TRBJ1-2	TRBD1	CASSYRGLLYGYTF	TGTGCCAGCAGTTATAGGGGGCTATTATATGGCTACACCTTC
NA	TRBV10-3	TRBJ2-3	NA	CAISVTGKDTQYF	TGTGCCATCAGTGTTACAGGGAAAGATACGCAGTATTTT
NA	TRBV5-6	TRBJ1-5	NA	CASSLGLNQPQHF	TGTGCCAGCAGCTTGGGCTTAAATCAGCCCCAGCATTTT